The T cell receptor (beta chain) under discussion was sequenced for a study of STAT5B mutations in CD4+ large granular lymphocyte leukemia. Findings of the study overall: Patient CD4-sorted repertoires looked more clonal than healthy CD4+ repertoires, even without putative leukemic clones.

About this clone itself: Its antigen remains unidentified.

This table comes from immunoSEQ multiplex PCR, and its TCRdb copy is limited to in-frame clones, with some not included. The sample has 40,000 to 45,000 clones; approximately 80% are singletons. The sequence was obtained from a human donor in good health. The sequenced sample was CD4+ T cells from blood buffy coats.

The DNA for the CDR3 is TGTGCCAGCAGCTCCCCGACCGGGAGCTACAATGAGCAGTTCTTC. Its translation: CASSSPTGSYNEQFF. This sequence joins TRBV5-4 and TRBJ2-1; D possibly corresponds to TRBD2 (6 bases). Germline V gene sequence: CDR1 SGHNT, CDR2 YYREEE (reference sequence). This CDR3 is 15 amino acids long. V was trimmed by 3 bases and J by 3 bases, leaving 13 bases between them.